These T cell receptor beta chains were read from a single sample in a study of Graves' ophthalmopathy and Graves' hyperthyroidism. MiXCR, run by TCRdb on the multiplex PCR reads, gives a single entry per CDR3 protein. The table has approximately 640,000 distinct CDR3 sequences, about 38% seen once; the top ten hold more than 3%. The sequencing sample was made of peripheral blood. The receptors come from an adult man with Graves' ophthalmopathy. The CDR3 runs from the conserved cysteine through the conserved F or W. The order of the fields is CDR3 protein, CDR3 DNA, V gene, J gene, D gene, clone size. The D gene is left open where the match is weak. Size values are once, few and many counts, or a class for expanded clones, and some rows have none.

cdr3_aa: CATGDRKKVGELFF
cdr3_nt: TGTGCCACCGGGGACAGGAAAAAGGTCGGGGAGCTGTTTTTT
v_call: TRBV24-1
j_call: TRBJ2-2
d_call: TRBD1
clone_size: many

cdr3_aa: CSAQWTGNEKLFF
cdr3_nt: TGCAGTGCCCAGTGGACAGGGAATGAAAAACTGTTTTTT
v_call: TRBV20-1
j_call: TRBJ1-4
d_call: TRBD1
clone_size: .

cdr3_aa: CASSNPGTVNTEAFF
cdr3_nt: TGTGCCAGCAGTAACCCCGGGACGGTGAACACTGAAGCTTTCTTT
v_call: TRBV7-2
j_call: TRBJ1-1
d_call: .
clone_size: .

cdr3_aa: CASSTPQGGGHTGELFF
cdr3_nt: TGTGCCAGCAGCACCCCGCAGGGCGGTGGGCACACCGGGGAGCTGTTTTTT
v_call: TRBV9
j_call: TRBJ2-2
d_call: .
clone_size: few

cdr3_aa: CASRDFQGANTGELFF
cdr3_nt: TGTGCCAGCAGAGATTTCCAGGGGGCGAACACCGGGGAGCTGTTTTTT
v_call: TRBV11-1
j_call: TRBJ2-2
d_call: TRBD1
clone_size: once

cdr3_aa: CASRGTSGVYEQYF
cdr3_nt: TGTGCCAGCAGGGGGACTAGCGGAGTTTATGAGCAGTACTTC
v_call: TRBV2
j_call: TRBJ2-7
d_call: TRBD2
clone_size: .

cdr3_aa: CASSTAKNRGETQYF
cdr3_nt: TGTGCCAGTAGTACAGCCAAGAACAGGGGAGAGACCCAGTACTTC
v_call: TRBV19
j_call: TRBJ2-5
d_call: TRBD1
clone_size: .

cdr3_aa: CASKATLAYEQYF
cdr3_nt: TGTGCCAGCAAGGCTACGCTAGCCTACGAGCAGTACTTC
v_call: TRBV6-5
j_call: TRBJ2-7
d_call: .
clone_size: .

cdr3_aa: CSASGDDRGYEQYF
cdr3_nt: TGCAGTGCTTCCGGGGACGACAGAGGCTACGAGCAGTACTTC
v_call: TRBV20-1
j_call: TRBJ2-7
d_call: .
clone_size: .

cdr3_aa: CASSQAGNNNSPLHF
cdr3_nt: TGCGCCAGCAGCCAAGCAGGGAACAATAATTCACCCCTCCACTTT
v_call: TRBV4-1
j_call: TRBJ1-6
d_call: .
clone_size: many

cdr3_aa: CTISSDRGELFF
cdr3_nt: TGTACCATCAGTTCGGACAGGGGTGAACTGTTTTTT
v_call: TRBV10-3
j_call: TRBJ1-4
d_call: TRBD1
clone_size: .

cdr3_aa: CATSRELGIDEQYF
cdr3_nt: TGTGCCACCAGCAGAGAACTAGGCATCGACGAGCAGTACTTC
v_call: TRBV15
j_call: TRBJ2-7
d_call: .
clone_size: many

cdr3_aa: CASSQGWGPLGETQYF
cdr3_nt: TGTGCCAGCAGCCAAGGATGGGGCCCCTTAGGCGAGACCCAGTACTTC
v_call: TRBV11-3
j_call: TRBJ2-5
d_call: .
clone_size: few

cdr3_aa: CSVDRFGTEAFF
cdr3_nt: TGCAGCGTCGACAGGTTCGGCACTGAAGCTTTCTTT
v_call: TRBV29-1
j_call: TRBJ1-1
d_call: .
clone_size: .

cdr3_aa: CASTTGGASNTEAFF
cdr3_nt: TGTGCCAGCACGACAGGGGGTGCGTCGAACACTGAAGCTTTCTTT
v_call: TRBV25-1
j_call: TRBJ1-1
d_call: TRBD1
clone_size: .

cdr3_aa: CASRILGSIYGYTF
cdr3_nt: TGTGCCAGCAGGATTTTGGGGAGTATCTATGGCTACACCTTC
v_call: TRBV28
j_call: TRBJ1-2
d_call: .
clone_size: once

cdr3_aa: CASSLKSNHNEQYF
cdr3_nt: TGTGCCAGCAGCTTAAAAAGCAACCACAATGAGCAGTACTTC
v_call: TRBV7-3
j_call: TRBJ2-7
d_call: .
clone_size: once

cdr3_aa: CASSSTSGLAGVEQYF
cdr3_nt: TGTGCCAGCAGCTCCACCTCGGGACTAGCGGGAGTCGAGCAGTACTTC
v_call: TRBV7-2
j_call: TRBJ2-7
d_call: TRBD2
clone_size: .

cdr3_aa: CASSIGYRNSPLHF
cdr3_nt: TGTGCCAGTAGTATAGGATACAGAAATTCACCCCTCCACTTT
v_call: TRBV19
j_call: TRBJ1-6
d_call: .
clone_size: many

cdr3_aa: CSARDQPSNTGELFF
cdr3_nt: TGCAGTGCTAGAGATCAGCCATCAAACACCGGGGAGCTGTTTTTT
v_call: TRBV20-1
j_call: TRBJ2-2
d_call: .
clone_size: .

cdr3_aa: CASRGRGATLSTDTQYF
cdr3_nt: TGCGCCAGCAGGGGCCGCGGGGCGACTTTAAGCACAGATACGCAGTATTTT
v_call: TRBV5-1
j_call: TRBJ2-3
d_call: .
clone_size: .

cdr3_aa: CASSLGTGREQYF
cdr3_nt: TGTGCCAGCAGCTTGGGGACAGGGCGTGAGCAGTACTTC
v_call: TRBV5-6
j_call: TRBJ2-7
d_call: TRBD1
clone_size: many

cdr3_aa: CASSLTISQGAGDYEQYF
cdr3_nt: TGTGCCAGCAGCTTAACCATCTCACAGGGTGCGGGGGACTACGAGCAGTACTTC
v_call: TRBV7-2
j_call: TRBJ2-7
d_call: .
clone_size: .

cdr3_aa: CSARDFAAGPGNTIYF
cdr3_nt: TGCAGTGCTAGAGATTTTGCGGCCGGTCCTGGAAACACCATATATTTT
v_call: TRBV20-1
j_call: TRBJ1-3
d_call: .
clone_size: many

cdr3_aa: CASSSGSVQFREQYF
cdr3_nt: TGTGCCAGCAGTTCCGGATCGGTGCAGTTTCGCGAGCAGTACTTC
v_call: TRBV12-3/TRBV12-4
j_call: TRBJ2-7
d_call: .
clone_size: .

cdr3_aa: CSVVFWSGELFF
cdr3_nt: TGCAGCGTTGTTTTCTGGTCCGGGGAGCTGTTTTTT
v_call: TRBV29-1
j_call: TRBJ2-2
d_call: .
clone_size: .

cdr3_aa: CASSAVATPYEQYF
cdr3_nt: TGTGCCAGCAGCGCCGTCGCGACTCCCTACGAGCAGTACTTC
v_call: TRBV7-8
j_call: TRBJ2-7
d_call: .
clone_size: many

cdr3_aa: CASSYGGAEFEKLFF
cdr3_nt: TGTGCCAGCAGCTACGGGGGGGCAGAATTTGAAAAACTGTTTTTT
v_call: TRBV7-9
j_call: TRBJ1-4
d_call: .
clone_size: few

cdr3_aa: CASSQQGETQYF
cdr3_nt: TGTGCCAGCAGCCAGCAGGGGGAGACCCAGTACTTC
v_call: TRBV7-9
j_call: TRBJ2-5
d_call: .
clone_size: few

cdr3_aa: CASSLAYSGQYF
cdr3_nt: TGTGCCAGCAGCTTAGCGTACAGCGGGCAGTACTTC
v_call: TRBV7-2
j_call: TRBJ2-7
d_call: .
clone_size: .

cdr3_aa: CASSIGTPDGFYGYTF
cdr3_nt: TGTGCCAGTAGTATCGGGACACCGGACGGATTCTATGGCTACACCTTC
v_call: TRBV19
j_call: TRBJ1-2
d_call: .
clone_size: .

cdr3_aa: CASSHPSVSYEQYF
cdr3_nt: TGTGCCAGCAGCCATCCTAGCGTCTCCTACGAGCAGTACTTC
v_call: TRBV4-2
j_call: TRBJ2-7
d_call: .
clone_size: few

cdr3_aa: CASSHSGRDTGELFF
cdr3_nt: TGTGCCAGCAGTCATAGCGGGAGGGACACCGGGGAGCTGTTTTTT
v_call: TRBV2
j_call: TRBJ2-2
d_call: TRBD2
clone_size: many

cdr3_aa: CSAALNSYEQYF
cdr3_nt: TGCAGTGCTGCACTGAACTCCTACGAGCAGTACTTC
v_call: TRBV20-1
j_call: TRBJ2-7
d_call: .
clone_size: many

cdr3_aa: CASSRDWEQYF
cdr3_nt: TGTGCCAGCAGCCGAGACTGGGAGCAGTACTTC
v_call: TRBV7-9
j_call: TRBJ2-7
d_call: .
clone_size: many

cdr3_aa: CASSEGRSTEAFF
cdr3_nt: TGTGCCAGTTCCGAGGGGAGGAGCACTGAAGCTTTCTTT
v_call: TRBV7-9
j_call: TRBJ1-1
d_call: .
clone_size: many

cdr3_aa: CSAIRDRGRGGYTF
cdr3_nt: TGCAGTGCAATCCGGGACAGGGGGCGCGGAGGCTACACCTTC
v_call: TRBV20-1
j_call: TRBJ1-2
d_call: TRBD1
clone_size: many

cdr3_aa: CASSQGSGRPLHF
cdr3_nt: TGTGCCAGCAGCCAAGGGTCGGGAAGACCCCTCCACTTT
v_call: TRBV3-1
j_call: TRBJ1-6
d_call: .
clone_size: many

cdr3_aa: CATSKRTGAGQETQYF
cdr3_nt: TGTGCCACCAGCAAACGGACAGGGGCGGGACAAGAGACCCAGTACTTC
v_call: TRBV15
j_call: TRBJ2-5
d_call: TRBD1
clone_size: many

cdr3_aa: CASRVGSYYGYTF
cdr3_nt: TGTGCCAGCAGGGTGGGGTCCTACTATGGCTACACCTTC
v_call: TRBV12-3/TRBV12-4
j_call: TRBJ1-2
d_call: .
clone_size: many

cdr3_aa: CASSYRPAGETTGELFF
cdr3_nt: TGCGCCAGCAGCTACCGCCCAGCGGGAGAGACCACCGGGGAGCTGTTTTTT
v_call: TRBV5-1
j_call: TRBJ2-2
d_call: TRBD2
clone_size: few

cdr3_aa: CASSPGIRESNEQYF
cdr3_nt: TGTGCCAGCAGCCCGGGGATCAGGGAGAGCAATGAGCAGTACTTC
v_call: TRBV7-9
j_call: TRBJ2-7
d_call: .
clone_size: once

cdr3_aa: CSARGNRQGLYNSPLHF
cdr3_nt: TGCAGTGCTAGGGGTAACAGGCAGGGATTGTATAATTCACCCCTCCACTTT
v_call: TRBV20-1
j_call: TRBJ1-6
d_call: .
clone_size: .

cdr3_aa: CSANELESSYNSPLHF
cdr3_nt: TGCAGTGCTAATGAGTTAGAGAGCTCCTATAATTCACCCCTCCACTTT
v_call: TRBV20-1
j_call: TRBJ1-6
d_call: .
clone_size: .

cdr3_aa: CASSEIELATSSLANVLTF
cdr3_nt: TGTGCCAGCAGTGAAATTGAACTAGCGACTAGCTCTTTGGCCAACGTCCTGACTTTC
v_call: TRBV25-1
j_call: TRBJ2-6
d_call: TRBD2
clone_size: .

cdr3_aa: CSGTDRGYEQFF
cdr3_nt: TGCAGCGGGACGGACAGGGGATATGAGCAGTTCTTC
v_call: TRBV29-1
j_call: TRBJ2-1
d_call: TRBD1
clone_size: .

cdr3_aa: CASSLGQTSTNEKLFF
cdr3_nt: TGTGCCAGCAGCTTAGGGCAGACCTCAACTAATGAAAAACTGTTTTTT
v_call: TRBV7-9
j_call: TRBJ1-4
d_call: .
clone_size: many